This record covers a single T cell receptor (beta chain). The clone's antigen remains unknown. Base qualities are not provided; no much larger clone lies one nucleotide away. Library preparation employed the immunoSEQ multiplex PCR assay. For the multiplex PCR, a mixture combining 60 forward primers for TCR Vbeta segments and 13 reverse primers for TCR Jbeta segments was used. The CDR3 region of rearranged TCR beta genes was amplified from genomic DNA with a multiplex PCR assay. The Illumina HiSeq System was used to sequence the amplified TCR beta libraries as 87-base-pair reads. As for how the authors treated the data: Across the 700 or so repertoires, a later analysis counted 80 million or so unique TCR beta chains, 9.5 million to 13 million of which were shared by at least two donors. To remove PCR and sequencing errors, raw reads were error-corrected and collapsed into unique sequences using a nearest-neighbor algorithm that merged closely related sequences. CDR3 sequences were aligned to IMGT reference sequences to assign V, D and J gene segments. For a sequence to be retained, at least a six-nucleotide match to both a V gene segment and a J gene segment was required. A rearrangement counted as productive if the CDR3 had no stop codons and remained in frame with V and J, and every other rearrangement counted as non-productive. CDR3 was defined by IMGT convention, running from the second conserved V-encoded cysteine to the conserved J-encoded phenylalanine. Sequences without an unambiguous match to a single V gene segment were excluded from the earlier analysis of several hundred of the donors. An earlier analysis of a few hundred of the donors classified V segments as functional when productive rearrangements were above 56.7% and as segregating when the standard deviation between donors was above 5%. A statistical classification framework was built to diagnose cytomegalovirus status from the catalog of TCR beta chain sequences. V and J gene assignment, in a later analysis, came from comparing TCR nucleotide sequences with IMGT/GENE-DB human TR gene sequences. Using the TCRdist pipeline, a later analysis assigned CDR3 sequences along with most-parsimonious VDJ recombination scenarios. A later analysis defined each TCR beta chain by its CDR3 amino acid sequence plus V-gene family, and excluded reads lacking a unique V-gene family. As a way to deal with suspected cross-contamination and a sequencing artifact, a later analysis dropped 640 or so nucleotide sequences that were highly shared and had low generation probability. For each public chain, a later analysis derived a clonal expansion index from normalized ranks of inferred template counts within each repertoire. Generation probabilities in a later analysis came from a VDJ recombination model fitted to out-of-frame rearrangements, and those results were checked against IGoR. A later analysis scored TCR-TCR, TCR-HLA and TCR-CMV co-occurrence with hypergeometric tests, applying a repertoire-size bias correction to TCR pairs. To estimate false discovery rates, a later analysis permuted the HLA or CMV assignments 20 times. In a later analysis, co-occurring TCRs were grouped using DBSCAN, and TCRdist sequence similarity was added for clustering within HLA-allele-positive subsets. Repertoires with fewer than 30,000 or more than 120,000 public chains were left out of co-occurrence clustering, as were about five repertoires with anomalous nucleotide sharing. In its TCRdb copy, this immuneACCESS table keeps in-frame sequences only and misses some clones. Where compared with another copy, unresolved V genes explain less than half of these, and the others have no known cause. V, J and clone size reflect that table, while D and trimming were determined from the DNA. For this sample the table gives hundreds of thousands of clones, of which roughly 68% were detected only once. 2.5% to 3% of the sample is in the top ten clones.

The sample comes from a study of cytomegalovirus exposure and HLA in healthy donors (dated by TCRdb to between 2016 and 2019). A note on the overall study: According to an earlier analysis of several hundred of the donors, 150 million to 200 million T cells yielded 117 million unique TCR beta sequences and approximately 300 Gb of sequence data. Approximately 300 gigabases of sequencing data and approximately 92 million unique TCR sequences made up an early release that covered some 640 HLA-typed donors. Among the roughly 400 genotyped donors, about 83% belonged to the genetic ancestry cluster associated with self-reported Caucasian donors. The study aimed to test whether signatures of past pathogen exposure could be identified by cataloging public T cell receptors. The T cell repertoires of under 750 subjects were profiled by immunosequencing and related to cytomegalovirus serostatus. Along with the roughly 670-subject first cohort, a separate validation cohort of 120 different subjects was used. To predict cytomegalovirus infection status, the study combined high-throughput TCR immunosequencing, statistical association of individual TCRs with disease status, and machine learning. A later analysis re-analyzed previously published TCR beta repertoires from approximately 670 donors and added high-resolution HLA genotyping to study TCR occurrence patterns. In the later analysis, no new phenotypic data were used to find candidate immune exposures; instead, reliance was placed on TCR beta sequences and their occurrence across donors. An earlier analysis of around 540 of the donors applied high-throughput TCR beta sequencing to assess whether each TCR beta V gene segment acted as functional or pseudogenic. Donor age, sex, ethnicity and CMV serostatus were compiled alongside the repertoire data. A later genetic analysis took genome-wide SNP genotypes for about three fifths of the 666 donors and used that subset as a discovery cohort. Every discovery cohort repertoire had been produced on one sequencing platform. Both class I and class II loci were covered by HLA typing, at four-digit resolution. Typing coverage varied by locus: roughly 620-640 donors for A, B, C, DRB1 and DQB1; roughly 500 for DQA1; some 610 for DPA1; approximately 470 for DPB1. Because of strong linkage in the cohort, roughly five DR-DQ haplotypes were treated as single units for association and clustering. Among around 400 genotyped donors of the cohort, an average of roughly 240,000 unique TCR beta nucleotide sequences were sequenced per donor, around 18% of them non-productive. Study-wide conclusions, independent of this receptor: A later analysis found that HLA-associated TCR beta chains were more clonally expanded and had lower generation probabilities than equally common non-associated chains. Across donors, most TCR sequences were observed very rarely, whereas some public TCRs were present in many individuals. In a later genetic analysis, a missense DCLRE1C variant was associated with V-gene and J-gene trimming of TCR beta chains, and the association was replicated in an independent cohort. In a later genetic analysis, fewer N-insertions in productive TCRs were reported among donors in an Asian-associated ancestry cluster than the roughly 640-donor mean. In vitro tests confirmed that a few of the cytomegalovirus-associated TCR beta chains recognize cytomegalovirus antigens. The study listed approximately 150 TCR beta chains as associated with cytomegalovirus. Because counts were too low, roughly 16 rarely observed V segments, including chromosome 9 orphons, were excluded from the earlier analysis of several hundred of the donors. The classifier was reported to diagnose cytomegalovirus status with high specificity and sensitivity in both the original and validation cohorts. According to a later analysis, TCR association rates differed among HLA loci, with DRB1 alleles showing the most associated TCRs and HLA-C alleles showing the fewest. The only immune exposure information available for the cohort was CMV serostatus. A later analysis reported that several top co-occurrence clusters appeared linked to parvovirus B19, influenza, CMV and Epstein-Barr virus. Because HLA typing was missing for some donors at each locus, association tests included only the typed subset. A further reported finding was that TCR beta sequences accurately predicted the HLA-A and HLA-B alleles for most subjects in the first cohort. In an earlier analysis of fewer than 700 of the donors, most TCR beta V segments appeared in productive rearrangements about 87% or about 30% of the time, broadly matching IMGT annotations. Only TCR beta chains were sequenced in this cohort, and the absence of alpha or paired-chain data limited detectable features. The sequencing pipeline was judged likely to have produced a cluster of highly shared sequence variants as a technical artifact. Assigning TCR associations to individual alleles was difficult when HLA alleles, especially DR and DQ, strongly co-occurred. The authors suggested that the approach could potentially be extended to other disease states and immunological phenotypes. A later analysis associated some 17,000 TCR beta sequences with specific HLA alleles at a false discovery rate of 0.05. Some IMGT-functional V segments, including TRBV6-2 and TRBV6-3, could not be distinguished by the 87-base-pair reads and were therefore excluded. Presence/absence analyses assumed roughly uniform sequencing depth across donors, an assumption that may not hold. Correlated functional status among segregating V segments might reflect linkage disequilibrium, but an unknown experimental factor could not be ruled out. A later analysis found that most CMV-associated TCR beta chains appeared HLA-restricted, with HLA associations seemingly driven largely by CMV exposure.

The cohort was made up of hundreds of healthy bone marrow donors. All cohort members were sampled while nominally healthy, although unrecorded immune exposures were likely present. The donor was CMV seropositive and belonged to the group of 250 to 300 seropositive cohort members. A peripheral blood sample was collected from each donor, and TCR beta sequencing was performed on peripheral blood mononuclear cells. Genomic DNA extraction from the blood cell samples was performed with the Qiagen DNeasy Blood Extraction Kit. The junction carries 9 bases between V and J, which are trimmed by 1 base and 2 bases respectively. The CDR3 contains 14 residues, cysteine and phenylalanine counted. Only the CDR3 part of the read is kept: 42 bases, read in frame from the first base. The germline V gene (reference sequence) provides CDR1 SGHNT and CDR2 YYREEE.

The TCR comes from a man aged 40-49 years in good health and CMV-seropositive. Sequenced material: PBMCs. The sequence is built from TRBV5-4 and TRBJ1-2, with the D gene not confidently named. The CDR3 region reads CASSLNPVNYGYTF. The nucleotide sequence is TGTGCCAGCAGCTTGAATCCGGTGAACTATGGCTACACCTTC. The variable domain in full, with residues beyond the CDR3 obtained from the reference TRBV5-4 and TRBJ1-2 genes, is ETGVTQSPTHLIKTRGQQVTLRCSSQSGHNTVSWYQQALGQGPQFIFQYYREEENGRGNFPPRFSGLQFPNYSSELNVNALELDDSALYLCASSLNPVNYGYTFGSGTRLTVV.